This paragraph reports one T cell receptor (beta chain). Cohort placement rested on clinical history that participants reported themselves. The data originate from a study of blood T cell repertoires in COVID-19. The overall study: T cells, B-cell-depleted T cells, or PBMCs provided the cDNA or gDNA that served as material.

The CDR3 covers 17 residues. Trimming removed 6 bases from V and 2 bases from J; junction bases left unmatched: 12. Germline V CDR1 and CDR2: LNHDA, SQIVND (reference sequence). Per the authors' pipeline: Estimation of nucleated cell counts relied on the amplification of reference gene primers. The data were produced by immunoSEQ multiplex PCR, yet TCRdb's version contains in-frame clones alone and is incomplete. V, J and clone size were drawn from that table, and D and trimming were deduced from the DNA. The data contain about 180,000 clones, 82% of them seen just once; the ten biggest clones take up about a sixth.

The receptor comes from a man in his fifties or sixties who had recovered from COVID-19. The rearrangement joins TRBV19 to TRBJ1-5; 8 bases match TRBD1. The sequencing input was PBMCs or T cells enriched from blood (not recorded which). The CDR3 is CASRDRGRNGGNQPQHF. CDR3 nucleotides: TGTGCCAGTAGAGACAGGGGACGAAATGGGGGCAATCAGCCCCAGCATTTT.